This T cell receptor beta chain was captured by sequencing in a study of OX40 agonist ivuxolimab in advanced cancers. At the level of the study: It was ivuxolimab, an agonistic anti-OX40 (CD134) antibody, that patients were treated with. Previous treatment with anti-PD-1, anti-PD-L1 or anti-CTLA-4 therapy was allowed; approximately 40% had received some. Whole-study results and caveats: Clonal expansion from baseline to week 6 occurred in both CD4+ and CD8+ T cells. Antigens targeted by the expanded peripheral T cells were not determined.

With respect to this clone: Its antigen is not known.

Germline CDR1 and CDR2: SNHLY and FYNNEI. CDR3 length: 15 residues. The trim removed 7 bases at V and 7 bases at J, leaving 12 bases unmatched. Produced via immunoSEQ multiplex PCR; TCRdb's table is partial and in-frame only. The table includes tens of thousands of clones, around 86% detected once. Sequenced material: CD4+ or CD8+ T cells sorted from blood, taken in a trial of the OX40 agonist ivuxolimab. The chain carries TRBV2 and TRBJ2-7; 11 bases are shared with TRBD2. The receptor's source is an adult with an advanced solid tumor such as melanoma, head and neck, liver or kidney cancer. DNA of the CDR3: TGTGCCAGCACTGGGACTAGCGGTCCTCTAGGGGAGCAGTACTTC. The encoded protein is CASTGTSGPLGEQYF.